This paragraph covers one T cell receptor (beta chain) sequence. There is no known antigen for this receptor. The record has no base qualities; no much larger clone is one base away. Each collaborating institution followed its own protocols to collect whole blood in K2EDTA tubes. Collaborator samples were shipped for TCRbeta analysis as frozen whole blood, isolated PBMCs, or DNA extracted from either sample type. This specimen belongs to a study of blood T cell repertoires in COVID-19 (dated by TCRdb to the early 2020s). As for the study more broadly: Samples covering the acute and convalescent phases of COVID-19 were provided by collaborators in the United States, Italy and Spain. The material from the prospective study consisted of cDNA or gDNA derived from T cells, B-cell-depleted T cells, or PBMCs. The dataset comprised deeply sampled blood TCRbeta repertoires from subjects exposed to, actively infected with, or recovered from COVID-19. A freely available public database, intended as a resource for researchers studying the immune response to SARS-CoV-2, is where the repertoires were released. Samples came from the ongoing ImmuneRACE study (first 160 participants) plus 1,254 subjects from 6 global collaborators. Nearly every sample came with metadata listing a de-identified subject ID, COVID-19 status, age in years and sex. HLA class I and class II types, where available, came from metadata supplied by the sample provider rather than from assay-based typing.

General study outcomes and caveats: Clinical and demographic metadata were provided uncurated, with the amount varying by source and participant.

Measured from the cysteine to the phenylalanine, the CDR3 is 17 residues long. Only the CDR3 region is kept as DNA, spanning 51 bases read in frame from base 1. The germline V gene (reference sequence) gives CDR1 as SGHNT and CDR2 as YYREEE. Germline trimming amounts to 6 bases on V and 2 bases on J, with 14 as the count of junction bases outside the gene matches. The immunoSEQ Assay, a bias-controlled multiplex PCR, was used to amplify TCRbeta CDR3 regions from genomic DNA. In the source study's methods: Nucleated cell counts per sample were estimated from amplification of reference gene primers within the assay. Sequence reads were collapsed and filtered to measure the absolute abundance of every unique TCRbeta CDR3 rearrangement. For each sample, productive Simpson clonality was calculated as the square root of Simpson's diversity index across productive rearrangements. Entries here come from immuneACCESS through TCRdb and include only in-frame sequences with V and J called. Some clones fail to appear in such tables; in the studies checked, an unresolved V gene covers under half of the shortfall, and the cause of the remainder is unknown. The V and J calls and clone size were taken over from that table, and D and trimming were inferred from the DNA. The sample table contains around 58,000 clones; only one count was recorded for 88% of them. The ten largest account for less than 5.5% of the sample.

The rearranged segments are TRBV5-4 and TRBJ1-2, and 9 junctional nucleotides match TRBD1. Sequenced material: peripheral blood. The clonotype comes from a human donor in a cohort sampled during active COVID-19. Read as DNA, the sequence is TGTGCCAGCACCTCCCCGGACAGGGGTGGTGGAAACTATGGCTACACCTTC. The resulting protein is CASTSPDRGGGNYGYTF.